These T cell receptor beta chains were read from a single sample in a study of vaccination and CD4 T cells after COVID-19. TCRdb reprocessed the PCR reads with MiXCR, giving one entry per CDR3 protein. Among about 15,000 distinct CDR3 sequences listed, more than 40% were seen once. No cognate antigen is known for these TCRs. Source: CD4+ T cells from blood, cultured in vitro, taken about 7 months after SARS-CoV-2 vaccination. All receptors derive from a human donor who had recovered from COVID-19. CDR3s include the opening cysteine and the closing phenylalanine or tryptophan. A D gene is named only where the DNA matches it firmly. Part of the rows lack a size; the others show once, few, many or a class for expanded clones.

>TRBJ2-3|TRBD2|.|TRBV7-9
TGTGCCAGCAGCTACCTAGCGGGGACTAGCACAGATACGCAGTATTTT
CASSYLAGTSTDTQYF
>TRBJ1-1|.|.|TRBV6-5
TGTGCCAGCAGTTCCAAAAAAGAAAGCGCTGAAGCTTTCTTT
CASSSKKESAEAFF
>TRBJ2-5|TRBD2|.|TRBV20-1
TGCAGTGCTAGAGATTCGCGGGGGTCCCAAGAGACCCAGTACTTC
CSARDSRGSQETQYF
>TRBJ2-1|TRBD2|.|TRBV20-1
TGCAGTGCTACAAGCGGGAGGGGAGCCTCCTACAATGAGCAGTTCTTC
CSATSGRGASYNEQFF
>TRBJ2-1|TRBD2|.|TRBV7-2
TGCGCCAGCAGCCTTGCGGTCTTGTCTAGCGGATCCTACAATGAGCAGTTCTTC
CASSLAVLSSGSYNEQFF
>TRBJ2-7|TRBD2|.|TRBV20-1
TGCAGTGGGGGCGGGAGCTCCTACGAGCAGTACTTC
CSGGGSSYEQYF
>TRBJ2-3|.|.|TRBV5-4
TGTGCCAGCAGCTTGGACTACGGCACAGATACGCAGTATTTT
CASSLDYGTDTQYF
>TRBJ2-7|.|.|TRBV5-4
TGTGCCAGCAGCTCCCCCCAGGCGAACTTGGTGCAGTACTTC
CASSSPQANLVQYF
>TRBJ2-5|.|few|TRBV20-1
TGCAGTGCTAGTGAGGGAATTTTGGAGACCCAGTACTTC
CSASEGILETQYF
>TRBJ1-2|TRBD1|few|TRBV10-3
TGTGCCATCAGCCACCGGAACAGGGGTCCCTATGGCTACACCTTC
CAISHRNRGPYGYTF
>TRBJ1-2|TRBD1|.|TRBV15
TGTGCCACCAGCCAGGGGGACTATGGCTACACCTTC
CATSQGDYGYTF
>TRBJ1-5|.|.|TRBV2
TGTGCCAGCAGTGATGACAGGCATCAGCCCCAGCATTTT
CASSDDRHQPQHF
>TRBJ1-5|TRBD1|.|TRBV6-1
TGTGCCAGCCGTGGACAGGGAGTAAGCAATCAGCCCCAGCATTTT
CASRGQGVSNQPQHF
>TRBJ1-2|.|few|TRBV20-1
TGCAGTGCTAGACGTCCGGAGAGCTTCTATGGCTACACCTTC
CSARRPESFYGYTF
>TRBJ2-3|.|few|TRBV7-2
TGTGCCAGCAGCTCCACAGGGTACACAGATACGCAGTATTTT
CASSSTGYTDTQYF
>TRBJ1-5|.|.|TRBV6-1
TGTGCCAGCAATACCGGAAATCATCAGCCCCAGCATTTT
CASNTGNHQPQHF
>TRBJ1-2|.|.|TRBV20-1
TGCGGTGCTGGACAGCTTTATGGCTACACCTTC
CGAGQLYGYTF
>TRBJ1-2|.|few|TRBV6-1
TGTGCCAGCACTCCAGGGGCGCTTTATGGCTACACCTTC
CASTPGALYGYTF
>TRBJ2-1|.|.|TRBV20-1
TGCAGTGCAAAACAGGGTGGCTCCTACAATGAGCAGTTCTTC
CSAKQGGSYNEQFF
>TRBJ1-1|TRBD1|.|TRBV19
TGTGCCAGTAGTCCCAGGGGGTGGATGACTGAAGCTTTCTTT
CASSPRGWMTEAFF
>TRBJ2-7|.|.|TRBV20-1
TGCAGTGCTAGAGATCCCTCCTCCTACGAGCAGTACTTC
CSARDPSSYEQYF
>TRBJ1-1|.|.|TRBV7-6
TGTGCCAGCAGCTTAGGGTCGGGGACTGAAGCTTTCTTT
CASSLGSGTEAFF
>TRBJ1-1|TRBD1|.|TRBV6-1
TGTGCCAGCAGGAAGCCAGGACAGGGAGGCGAAGCTTTCTTT
CASRKPGQGGEAFF
>TRBJ2-1|TRBD1|.|TRBV15
TGTGCCACCAGCAGAGCCCCTCCGGGACAGGGGGCGATTGAGCAGTTCTTC
CATSRAPPGQGAIEQFF
>TRBJ2-1|.|few|TRBV6-1
TGTGCCAGCAGTCCCCGGGCCGCAGGGGGGTATGAGCAGTTCTTC
CASSPRAAGGYEQFF